This is a list of T cell receptor beta chains from one sample in a study of CD8 T cells in ankylosing spondylitis. MiXCR, applied by TCRdb to the 5' RACE reads, yields one record per CDR3 protein. The sample carries approximately 350,000 distinct CDR3 sequences, approximately 20% recorded once. Sample: blood, either unsorted or a sorted T cell fraction (not recorded which). These receptors came from a male donor with ankylosing spondylitis or in good health (not recorded which). Both conserved end residues are part of each CDR3. D genes are given only for firm matches. Some rows mark clone size as missing; the rest say once, few, many or name a class of expanded clone.

D	size	V	J	CDR3	DNA
NA	NA	TRBV24-1	TRBJ2-1	CATSDFYTYSYNEQFF	TGTGCCACCAGTGATTTTTACACCTACTCCTACAATGAGCAGTTCTTC
NA	NA	TRBV7-9	TRBJ1-5	CASSPDTSGQPQHF	TGTGCCAGCAGCCCTGACACCTCGGGTCAGCCCCAGCATTTT
TRBD2	NA	TRBV12-3/TRBV12-4	TRBJ2-5	CASSLELAGGQETQYF	TGTGCCAGCAGTTTGGAGCTAGCGGGGGGGCAAGAGACCCAGTACTTC
TRBD2	few	TRBV20-1	TRBJ2-7	CSAPAVGRAYEQYF	TGCAGTGCTCCGGCAGTCGGGAGGGCCTACGAGCAGTACTTC
TRBD2	few	TRBV29-1	TRBJ2-3	CSVELRTSGGPLTDTQYF	TGCAGCGTTGAACTGCGGACTAGCGGGGGACCACTCACAGATACGCAGTATTTT
NA	few	TRBV13	TRBJ2-7	CASSNLEGPEQYF	TGTGCCAGCAGCAATCTCGAGGGGCCCGAGCAGTACTTC
NA	NA	TRBV10-3	TRBJ1-4	CAISESSENEKLFF	TGTGCCATCAGTGAGTCCTCAGAAAATGAAAAACTGTTTTTT
NA	few	TRBV29-1	TRBJ2-3	CSVVTASTDTQYF	TGCAGCGTTGTAACAGCTAGCACAGATACGCAGTATTTT
TRBD1	NA	TRBV6-5	TRBJ2-5	CASSYSIGGFKTQYF	TGTGCCAGCAGTTACTCGATAGGGGGCTTCAAGACCCAGTACTTC
NA	few	TRBV2	TRBJ2-3	CASSEGLAATDTQYF	TGTGCCAGCAGTGAGGGATTGGCAGCCACAGATACGCAGTATTTT
NA	NA	TRBV5-5	TRBJ2-2	CASSEETLNTGELFF	TGTGCCAGCTCCGAGGAGACACTGAACACCGGGGAGCTGTTTTTT
NA	few	TRBV21-1	TRBJ2-7	CASSKALLEIPGQGLSFYEQYF	TGTGCCAGCAGCAAAGCGCTTTTGGAAATTCCGGGACAGGGACTTTCTTTCTACGAGCAGTACTTC
NA	NA	TRBV14	TRBJ2-3	CASPPAGAALTSTDTQYF	TGTGCCAGCCCCCCTGCGGGGGCCGCACTAACTAGCACAGATACGCAGTATTTT
NA	few	TRBV12-3/TRBV12-4	TRBJ2-7	CASSLGLHEQYF	TGTGCCAGCAGTTTGGGACTTCACGAGCAGTACTTC
TRBD2	few	TRBV27	TRBJ2-3	CASRDSGGAADTQYF	TGTGCCAGCAGAGACAGCGGGGGGGCCGCAGATACGCAGTATTTT
NA	few	TRBV12-3/TRBV12-4	TRBJ1-1	CASSRRMDSEFEAFF	TGTGCCAGCAGTAGACGTATGGACAGCGAATTTGAAGCTTTCTTT
TRBD1	NA	TRBV6-1	TRBJ2-2	CARSGDRELWELFF	TGTGCCAGGAGTGGGGACAGGGAACTCTGGGAGCTGTTTTTT
TRBD2	few	TRBV12-3/TRBV12-4	TRBJ2-7	CASSFLAGGLYF	TGTGCCAGCAGTTTTCTAGCGGGCGGGTTGTACTTC
TRBD2	few	TRBV11-2	TRBJ2-5	CASSGTSGPSWTQYF	TGTGCCAGCAGCGGGACTAGCGGGCCAAGTTGGACCCAGTACTTC
TRBD1	NA	TRBV12-3/TRBV12-4	TRBJ2-6	CASSTLIGDRVISGANVLTF	TGTGCCAGCAGTACTTTGATCGGGGACAGGGTAATATCTGGGGCCAACGTCCTGACTTTC
NA	few	TRBV12-3/TRBV12-4	TRBJ2-3	CASEGPGTKITDTQYF	TGTGCCAGCGAGGGGCCCGGGACAAAGATCACAGATACGCAGTATTTT
NA	NA	TRBV5-5	TRBJ2-1	CASSLESVGNNEQFF	TGTGCCAGCAGCTTGGAGAGTGTAGGGAACAATGAGCAGTTCTTC
NA	few	TRBV9	TRBJ2-1	CASSGRGPSSYNEQFF	TGTGCCAGCAGCGGCCGGGGCCCAAGCTCCTACAATGAGCAGTTCTTC
NA	NA	TRBV7-3	TRBJ2-5	CASGPLAGQETQYF	TGTGCCAGCGGACCTCTAGCTGGTCAAGAGACCCAGTACTTC
NA	few	TRBV6-4	TRBJ2-1	CASSGELSSYNEQFF	TGTGCCAGCAGTGGGGAACTGAGCTCCTACAATGAGCAGTTCTTC
TRBD2	NA	TRBV28	TRBJ2-3	CASSPPGLAGVTSTDTQYF	TGTGCCAGCAGTCCACCGGGACTAGCGGGAGTTACTAGCACAGATACGCAGTATTTT
NA	NA	TRBV7-9	TRBJ1-5	CASSLWTDQPQHF	TGTGCCAGCAGCTTATGGACAGACCAGCCCCAGCATTTT
NA	NA	TRBV6-5	TRBJ1-6	CASSYDGAWDNSPLHF	TGTGCCAGCAGTTACGATGGGGCGTGGGATAATTCACCCCTCCACTTT
NA	many	TRBV27	TRBJ1-2	CASSLGRGNGYTF	TGTGCCAGCAGTTTGGGCAGGGGCAATGGCTACACCTTC
NA	few	TRBV5-4	TRBJ2-1	CASSLGYGENEQFF	TGTGCCAGCAGCTTGGGGTATGGGGAAAATGAGCAGTTCTTC
TRBD1	few	TRBV9	TRBJ2-3	CASSGQGAYTQYF	TGTGCCAGCAGCGGACAGGGGGCATATACGCAGTATTTT
NA	NA	TRBV7-8	TRBJ2-3	CASSPLHTTDTQYF	TGTGCCAGCTCCCCCCTCCACACCACAGATACGCAGTATTTT